This entry concerns a single TCR beta chain. Its antigen target is currently unknown. Base qualities are missing; no much larger clone stands one base away. This sample was taken from a study of OX40 agonist ivuxolimab in advanced cancers. Describing the broader study: Ivuxolimab was an agonistic, fully human IgG2 monoclonal antibody directed against OX40 (CD134), a costimulatory receptor. Of the approximately 53 patients in dose escalation, about 19 had hepatocellular carcinoma, roughly 15 had melanoma, 9 had renal cell carcinoma and 9 had head and neck cancer. The dose-escalation cohort was roughly 87% male with a mean age of about 58 years, ranging from roughly 20 to 85. Patients were allowed to have had prior anti-PD-1, anti-PD-L1 or anti-CTLA-4 therapy, and approximately 43% of the dose-escalation patients had previously received checkpoint inhibitors. Partial responses occurred in three dose-escalation patients: two with cutaneous melanoma and one with hepatocellular carcinoma. The point of sequencing TCRbeta in the periphery was to test whether ivuxolimab changed TCR sequence diversity and drove clonal T-cell expansion. The paper describes the monotherapy dose-escalation part (N of about 52 patients) of the phase I trial of ivuxolimab. Intravenous ivuxolimab was administered to patients every 2 weeks at six dose levels: 0.01, 0.1, 0.3, 1.5, 3 and 10 mg/kg.

Genomic DNA was isolated from the sorted cells so that the TCRbeta CDR3 region could be sequenced. The immunoSEQ Assay was used to sequence the TCRbeta CDR3 regions. The immuneACCESS repertoire file appears here via TCRdb, limited to in-frame rearrangements. These files lack a portion of the clones; in checked studies, under half of the deficit traces to unresolved V genes, and the cause of the others is not known. The sample table lists 70,000 or so clones, 70% to 85% of them with a count of one. The ten largest account for more than 0.95% of the sample. The trial excluded patients who had a history of autoimmune disease or were on systemic immunosuppression. Peripheral blood for TCR sequencing was collected from all dose cohorts at baseline, on cycle 4 day 1, and on cycle 7 day 1. Samples were obtained from an open-label, multicenter, first-in-human phase I dose-escalation trial of ivuxolimab. Adults with locally advanced or metastatic head and neck squamous cell, hepatocellular, melanoma or renal cell carcinoma were enrolled in the trial. Before TCR sequencing, CD4+ T cells and CD8+ T cells were sorted from peripheral blood as separate populations.

What the study reported, not specific to this receptor: Low levels of normalized T-cell clonal expansion were also seen in some patients who did not respond. The antigen specificity of the clonally expanded peripheral T cells was not determined. In partial responders in the 0.1-3.0 mg/kg groups, normalized peripheral clonal expansion was found to be among the lowest, especially among CD8+ T cells. After ivuxolimab, more expanded clones were found on average in CD8+ T cells than in CD4+ T cells. At doses of 0.1 to 3.0 mg/kg, clonal expansion of both CD4+ and CD8+ T cells in blood was seen between baseline and week 6.

The trim is 1 base for V and 2 bases for J, with a gap of 11 bases between the germline ends. The germline V gene yields MNHEY for CDR1 and SVGAGI for CDR2. Inclusive of the bounding cysteine and phenylalanine, the CDR3 is 15 residues long. The retained sequence is limited to the CDR3, 45 bases, with the frame set at the first base. The chain uses TRBV6-5 and TRBJ2-5; TRBD2 is a possible D gene, resting on 6 matching bases. The sequence derives from an adult with an advanced solid tumor such as melanoma, head and neck, liver or kidney cancer. The sample consisted of CD4+ or CD8+ T cells sorted from blood, taken in a trial of the OX40 agonist ivuxolimab. The DNA is TGTGCCAGCAGTTACTACGTCGGGGGTCAAGAGACCCAGTACTTC. The translation is CASSYYVGGQETQYF.